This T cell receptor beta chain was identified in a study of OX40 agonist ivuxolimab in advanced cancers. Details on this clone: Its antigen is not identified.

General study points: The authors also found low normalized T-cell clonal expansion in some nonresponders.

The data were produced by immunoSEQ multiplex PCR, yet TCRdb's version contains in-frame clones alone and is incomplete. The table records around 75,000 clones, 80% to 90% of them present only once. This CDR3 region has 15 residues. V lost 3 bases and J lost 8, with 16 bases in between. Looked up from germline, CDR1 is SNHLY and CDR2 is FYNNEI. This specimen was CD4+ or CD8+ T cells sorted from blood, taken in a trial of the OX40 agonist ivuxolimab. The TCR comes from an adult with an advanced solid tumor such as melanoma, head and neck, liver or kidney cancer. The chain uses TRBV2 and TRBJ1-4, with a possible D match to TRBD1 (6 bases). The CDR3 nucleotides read TGTGCCAGCAGTGATCTCAGGTCAGGGGAGGAAAAACTGTTTTTT. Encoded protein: CASSDLRSGEEKLFF. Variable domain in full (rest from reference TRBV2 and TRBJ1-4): EPEVTQTPSHQVTQMGQEVILRCVPISNHLYFYWYRQILGQKVEFLVSFYNNEISEKSEIFDDQFSVERPDGSNFTLKIRSTKLEDSAMYFCASSDLRSGEEKLFFGSGTQLSVL.